This TCR beta chain was obtained from a study of T cells in Graves' hyperthyroidism and ophthalmopathy. Study-wide points: Stable hyperthyroidism was separated from ophthalmopathy by a model based on 13 V-J features. Model-based prediction identified ophthalmopathy a median around seven months prior to its onset.

V dropped 3 bases and J dropped 8 bases, with 13 bases sitting between them. This CDR3 has 13 residues. With a duration under 2 months, the hyperthyroidism was newly diagnosed in patients aged 18 to 65. PBMCs were collected from a roughly 10 ml volume of fresh peripheral blood. Amplification of TCR beta CDR3 regions was performed using RNA transcripts as template. First-round RT-PCR targeting the TCR CDR3 was performed with the HTBI primer set. In TCRdb, the multiplex PCR reads were re-called with MiXCR into one record per CDR3 protein. Of 90,000 to 120,000 distinct CDR3 sequences in the sample, about 16% were seen once. For this clonotype: No antigen is known for it.

The sequencing sample was made of blood. The sequence derives from a woman in her forties or fifties with Graves' hyperthyroidism. The J gene is TRBJ1-2, the V gene TRBV12-3 or TRBV12-4; no clear D gene. CDR3 sequence: CASSFGFPEGYTF. CDR3 in DNA: TGTGCCAGCAGTTTTGGGTTCCCTGAGGGCTACACCTTC.